Each of the 17 T cell receptor beta chains below was sequenced from the same sample in a study of blood T cells in healthy people across ages. A second roughly 6 to 11 cycle PCR used barcoded and J-beta primers. TCRdb recomputed calls from the 5' RACE reads with MiXCR, one row per CDR3 protein. The data hold hundreds of thousands of distinct CDR3 sequences, with around 26% observed a single time. The sample was blood. The receptors derive from a woman aged 80 or over in good health.

This clonotype was detected many times. The chain employs TRBV20-1 and TRBJ1-2, with TRBD1 identical over 7 bases. V gave up 1 base and J gave up 1 base; unmatched junction bases: 3. In germline, CDR1 is DFQATT, CDR2 SNEGSKA (reference sequence). The CDR3 runs 14 residues. CDR3 nucleotides: TGCAGTGCTAGAGGACAGGGAGATAACTATGGCTACACCTTC. This codes for CSARGQGDNYGYTF.

This clonotype was counted only a few times. The junction departs from the called germline gene at one end, perhaps through a read error. The chain is built from TRBV30 and TRBJ1-2, with TRBD1 matching 7 bases. This CDR3 comprises 14 residues. CDR1 and CDR2 from the germline V gene are GTSNPN and SVGIG (reference sequence). The CDR3 region has the DNA TGTGCCTGGAGGCGGGACAGAGCTAACTATGGCTACATCTTC. This gives the protein CAWRRDRANYGYIF. Drawing the rest from reference TRBV30 and TRBJ1-2, the complete variable domain is SQTIHQWPATLVQPVGSPLSLECTVEGTSNPNLYWYRQAAGRGLQLLFYSVGIGQISSEVPQNLSASRPQDRQFILSSKKLLLSDSGFYLCAWRRDRANYGYIFGSGTRLTVV.

This clonotype occurred many times. The genes are TRBV6-6 and TRBJ1-4; D is uncertain. Germline V gene sequence: CDR1 MNHNY, CDR2 SVGAGI (reference sequence). With 5 bases removed from V and 13 bases from J, the gap between germline ends came to 14 bases. The CDR3 runs to 12 residues. The CDR3 spells CASSAGRGTLFF. CDR3 DNA: TGTGCCAGCAGTGCCGGACGGGGTACACTGTTTTTT.

With regard to this clonotype: A read error may explain this, as a much larger clone is one base away. V is TRBV7-8 and J is TRBJ1-2, with a possible D match to TRBD1 (5 bases). Germline CDR1 and CDR2: SGHVS and FQNEAQ. The CDR3 has 15 amino acids. The CDR3 DNA reads as TGTGCCAGCAGCTCCCGGGGGGGGGAGGGCTATGGCCACACCTTC. Translating gives CASSSRGGEGYGHTF.

This clonotype came up once. This clone may be a read error of a much larger clone one base away. The rearrangement joins TRBV2 to TRBJ1-5; D not resolved. The CDR3 runs 14 residues. Germline V lookup: CDR1 SNHLY, CDR2 FYNNEI. The V and J ends lost 7 bases and 1 base respectively, with 11 bases between them. In nucleotides, the CDR3 is TGTGCCAGCATGCCGGGGAAGAGCAATCAGCCCCAGCATTTT. Encoded protein: CASMPGKSNQPQHF.

This clonotype was detected many times. This sequence joins TRBV6-1 and TRBJ2-4; weak D call: TRBD1 (5 bases). Germline V gene sequence: CDR1 MNHNS, CDR2 SASEGT. The CDR3 is made up of 17 amino acids. Trimming took 7 bases from V and 1 from J, leaving 20 bases between them. CDR3 sequence reads: CASTPLGDQGAKNIQYF. The CDR3 DNA follows: TGTGCCAGCACTCCCCTAGGGGATCAAGGGGCCAAAAACATTCAGTACTTC.

The V gene is TRBV12-3 or TRBV12-4, the J gene TRBJ2-7; 7 bases match TRBD1. The CDR3 covers 12 residues. V dropped 5 bases and J dropped 10; count of bases not matched to a gene: 8. CDR3 loop: CASSASGTDQYF. The CDR3 DNA is TGTGCCAGCAGTGCCTCCGGGACAGATCAGTACTTC.

This clonotype was picked up many times. The V call is TRBV12-3 or TRBV12-4, the J call TRBJ1-2; perhaps TRBD1 as D (6 bases). Trimming removed 2 bases from V and 6 bases from J, with 10 bases in between. This CDR3 spans 13 amino acids. CDR3 nucleotide sequence: TGTGCCAGCAGTTTACAGGGGCAGGATGGCTACACCTTC. It yields the protein CASSLQGQDGYTF.

As for this clonotype: A much bigger clone sits one base away, suggesting this may be a read error. The V call is TRBV20-1, the J call TRBJ1-5; 8 bases are a match to TRBD1. V trimming: 1 base; J trimming: 8 bases; junction bases outside the gene matches: 4. From germline, CDR1 is DFQATT and CDR2 SNEGSKA (reference sequence). The CDR3 totals 13 residues. CDR3 DNA sequence: TGCAGTGCTAGAGGCGACAGGGGAAAGCCCCAGCATTTT. It is translated as CSARGDRGKPQHF.

To note about this clonotype: A much more abundant neighbour one base away suggests this may be a read error. The chain is built from TRBV9 and TRBJ1-2; 8 positions agree with TRBD1. The V gene's germline CDR1 is SGDLS and CDR2 YYNGEE. The CDR3 runs to 13 residues. The junction had 9 bases not matched to a gene; V was cut back by 6 bases and J by 8 bases. The CDR3 DNA sequence: TGTGCCAGCAACGCCAGGACAGGGAGCGGCTACACCTTC. Residues: CASNARTGSGYTF.

This chain joins TRBV6-1 and TRBJ1-1; 9 positions match TRBD1. Germline V gene sequence: CDR1 MNHNS, CDR2 SASEGT. This CDR3 contains 15 residues. With V trimmed by 0 bases and J by 5 bases, 4 bases remained unmatched. CDR3 coding DNA: TGTGCCAGCAGTGAAGCGGGGACAGGGTATACTGAAGCTTTCTTT. Translated: CASSEAGTGYTEAFF.

This clonotype was seen only a few times. This may stem from a read error, because a much larger clone lies one nucleotide away. This chain uses TRBV12-3 or TRBV12-4 with TRBJ2-6, with TRBD1 matching 8 bases. This CDR3 spans 17 amino acids. The CDR3 loop reads CASSFTGGHSGANVRTF. In DNA form, the CDR3 reads TGTGCCAGCAGTTTTACAGGGGGACACTCTGGGGCCAACGTCCGGACTTTC.

Concerning this clonotype itself: The junction does not match germline at one end; this may be a read error. This chain uses TRBV9 with TRBJ1-1; perhaps TRBD1 as D (5 bases). The CDR3 is 15 amino acids. Germline values: CDR1 SGDLS, CDR2 YYNGEE. CDR3 region: CASSVGVRGNTKAFF. CDR3 nucleotides: TGTGCCAGCAGCGTAGGGGTACGGGGGAACACTAAAGCTTTCTTT.

The rearrangement joins TRBV7-8 to TRBJ2-7; possibly TRBD2 for D (6 bases). The CDR3 runs to 17 residues. V gave up 2 bases and J gave up 0 bases, with 17 bases separating them. The germline V gene encodes CDR1 SGHVS and CDR2 FQNEAQ. The CDR3 sequence is CASSLSVSTRSSYEQYF. DNA for the CDR3: TGTGCCAGCAGCTTAAGCGTTTCGACTAGATCCTCCTACGAGCAGTACTTC.

This clonotype has a count of ten or more. V usage is TRBV7-9 and J usage is TRBJ2-3, with 8 bases identical to TRBD1. Germline assignment: CDR1 SEHNR and CDR2 FQNEAQ (reference sequence). The CDR3 sequence is 15 residues long. V lost 4 bases, J lost 3 bases, and 6 bases stayed unmatched. The CDR3 DNA sequence: TGTGCCAGCAGCTACAGGGGGTCCGCTACAGATACGCAGTATTTT. The encoded protein is CASSYRGSATDTQYF.

J is TRBJ2-3 and V is TRBV12-3 or TRBV12-4, with 13 positions matching TRBD2. V lost 6 bases to trimming and J lost 3 bases; unmatched junction nucleotides: 6. There are 16 residues in the CDR3. The CDR3 sequence: CASRPGLAGITDTQYF. The CDR3 DNA is TGTGCCAGCAGACCGGGACTAGCGGGGATAACAGATACGCAGTATTTT.

The V and J genes are TRBV3-1 and TRBJ2-7, with D hard to call. The J call may be wrong; the DNA end is better matched by TRBJ2-5. The CDR3 runs to 11 residues. The germline CDR1 and CDR2 sequences are LGHDT and YNNKEL (reference sequence). This CDR3 is CASQFPETQYF. The CDR3 region has the DNA TGTGCCAGCCAGTTTCCCGAGACCCAGTACTTC.